These T cell receptor beta chains were read from a single sample in a study of blood T cell repertoires in COVID-19. The method was immunoSEQ multiplex PCR; TCRdb's version includes in-frame clones alone and lacks a portion of them. The table records over 200,000 clones, roughly four fifths of them present only once. The specimen sequenced was peripheral blood. These receptors all stem from a woman in her thirties or forties with active or convalescent COVID-19. CDR3s include the opening cysteine and the closing phenylalanine or tryptophan. A D gene is named only where the DNA matches it firmly. Clone size is given for some rows only: seen once, a few or many times, or a class if the clone is expanded.

cdr3_length: 15; clone_size: NA; d_call: NA; v_call: TRBV24-1; j_call: TRBJ1-3; cdr3_nt: TGTGCCACCAGTGACCATCGGACAGCCTTCGACTCCCTATATTTT; cdr3_aa: CATSDHRTAFDSLYF
cdr3_length: 14; clone_size: NA; d_call: NA; v_call: TRBV18; j_call: TRBJ2-2; cdr3_nt: TGTGCCAGCTCACCGACAGCTACTGACGGGGAGCTGTTTTTT; cdr3_aa: CASSPTATDGELFF
cdr3_length: 16; clone_size: NA; d_call: NA; v_call: TRBV4-1; j_call: TRBJ2-3; cdr3_nt: TGCGCCAGCGGAGTGGAGGGGGCGTCTAGCACAGATACGCAGTATTTT; cdr3_aa: CASGVEGASSTDTQYF
cdr3_length: 13; clone_size: NA; d_call: TRBD2; v_call: TRBV19; j_call: TRBJ2-3; cdr3_nt: TGTGCCAGTAGTCGGGGGGGCACAGATACGCAGTATTTT; cdr3_aa: CASSRGGTDTQYF
cdr3_length: 13; clone_size: NA; d_call: NA; v_call: TRBV5-1; j_call: TRBJ1-5; cdr3_nt: TGCGCCAGCAGCTTGCGGGGGAATCAGCCCCAGCATTTT; cdr3_aa: CASSLRGNQPQHF
cdr3_length: 13; clone_size: once; d_call: TRBD1; v_call: TRBV12-3/TRBV12-4; j_call: TRBJ1-2; cdr3_nt: TGTGCCAGCAGACTCGGACAGGACGATGGCTACACCTTC; cdr3_aa: CASRLGQDDGYTF
cdr3_length: 14; clone_size: once; d_call: TRBD1; v_call: TRBV7-9; j_call: TRBJ1-1; cdr3_nt: TGTGCCAGCAGCTCCGGGACAGGGCATTCTGAAGCTTTCTTT; cdr3_aa: CASSSGTGHSEAFF
cdr3_length: 11; clone_size: NA; d_call: NA; v_call: TRBV28; j_call: TRBJ1-4; cdr3_nt: TGTGCCAGCAGTTCCGGGTTCGGACTGTTTTTT; cdr3_aa: CASSSGFGLFF
cdr3_length: 14; clone_size: NA; d_call: TRBD2; v_call: TRBV6-5; j_call: TRBJ2-1; cdr3_nt: TGTGCCAGCCAGACTAGCGGAGCATACAATGAGCAGTTCTTC; cdr3_aa: CASQTSGAYNEQFF
cdr3_length: 16; clone_size: NA; d_call: NA; v_call: TRBV2; j_call: TRBJ2-6; cdr3_nt: TGTGCCAGCACCCGGGGGGCCGCCCCTGGGGCCAACGTCCTGACTTTC; cdr3_aa: CASTRGAAPGANVLTF
cdr3_length: 12; clone_size: once; d_call: NA; v_call: TRBV15; j_call: TRBJ1-1; cdr3_nt: TGTGCCACCACACGGGGAAGCACTGAAGCTTTCTTT; cdr3_aa: CATTRGSTEAFF
cdr3_length: 12; clone_size: NA; d_call: TRBD1; v_call: TRBV28; j_call: TRBJ1-2; cdr3_nt: TGTGCCAGCAGTTATGGGACAGGGGGCTACACCTTC; cdr3_aa: CASSYGTGGYTF
cdr3_length: 12; clone_size: few; d_call: TRBD1; v_call: TRBV30; j_call: TRBJ1-1; cdr3_nt: TGTGCCTGGGGGACAGGGAACACTGAAGCTTTCTTT; cdr3_aa: CAWGTGNTEAFF
cdr3_length: 14; clone_size: once; d_call: NA; v_call: TRBV2; j_call: TRBJ1-5; cdr3_nt: TGTGCCAGCAGTGGGCTCAATAGCAATCAGCCCCAGCATTTT; cdr3_aa: CASSGLNSNQPQHF
cdr3_length: 16; clone_size: NA; d_call: TRBD1; v_call: TRBV10-1; j_call: TRBJ1-1; cdr3_nt: TGCGCCAGCAGTGATGCTCGGACAGGGATGAACACTGAAGCTTTCTTT; cdr3_aa: CASSDARTGMNTEAFF
cdr3_length: 12; clone_size: NA; d_call: NA; v_call: TRBV5-1; j_call: TRBJ2-7; cdr3_nt: TGCGCCAGCAGCGTCAGAGGGAGCGAGCAGTACTTC; cdr3_aa: CASSVRGSEQYF
cdr3_length: 14; clone_size: NA; d_call: NA; v_call: TRBV6-5; j_call: TRBJ2-5; cdr3_nt: TGTGCCAGCAGCGCCCCCGGACAAGGCGAGACCCAGTACTTC; cdr3_aa: CASSAPGQGETQYF
cdr3_length: 17; clone_size: NA; d_call: NA; v_call: TRBV5-4; j_call: TRBJ1-2; cdr3_nt: TGTGCCAGCAGCTTGGGGGCACCCCTCCCCTCTAACTATGGCTACACCTTC; cdr3_aa: CASSLGAPLPSNYGYTF
cdr3_length: 13; clone_size: NA; d_call: NA; v_call: TRBV6-6; j_call: TRBJ1-1; cdr3_nt: TGTGCCAGCAGTTACCCAGAGAACACTGAAGCTTTCTTT; cdr3_aa: CASSYPENTEAFF
cdr3_length: 17; clone_size: NA; d_call: NA; v_call: TRBV7-3; j_call: TRBJ1-3; cdr3_nt: TGTGCCAGCAGCTTAACGGGGCGCAGCCACTCTGGAAACACCATATATTTT; cdr3_aa: CASSLTGRSHSGNTIYF
cdr3_length: 15; clone_size: NA; d_call: NA; v_call: TRBV27; j_call: TRBJ1-3; cdr3_nt: TGTGCCAGCAGGATCACAGGGACGGAGGGAAACACCATATATTTT; cdr3_aa: CASRITGTEGNTIYF
cdr3_length: 15; clone_size: NA; d_call: NA; v_call: TRBV20-1; j_call: TRBJ1-2; cdr3_nt: TGCAGTGCTAGTTGGCGGCAGGGAAATTATGACGGCTACACCTTC; cdr3_aa: CSASWRQGNYDGYTF
cdr3_length: 15; clone_size: NA; d_call: TRBD1; v_call: TRBV11-2; j_call: TRBJ1-6; cdr3_nt: TGTGCCAGCAGCTTAACCGGGACAGATAATTCACCCCTCCACTTT; cdr3_aa: CASSLTGTDNSPLHF
cdr3_length: 14; clone_size: once; d_call: NA; v_call: TRBV2; j_call: TRBJ2-5; cdr3_nt: TGTGCCAGCAGTGGAAGGGGGGGGGAAGAGACCCAGTACTTC; cdr3_aa: CASSGRGGEETQYF